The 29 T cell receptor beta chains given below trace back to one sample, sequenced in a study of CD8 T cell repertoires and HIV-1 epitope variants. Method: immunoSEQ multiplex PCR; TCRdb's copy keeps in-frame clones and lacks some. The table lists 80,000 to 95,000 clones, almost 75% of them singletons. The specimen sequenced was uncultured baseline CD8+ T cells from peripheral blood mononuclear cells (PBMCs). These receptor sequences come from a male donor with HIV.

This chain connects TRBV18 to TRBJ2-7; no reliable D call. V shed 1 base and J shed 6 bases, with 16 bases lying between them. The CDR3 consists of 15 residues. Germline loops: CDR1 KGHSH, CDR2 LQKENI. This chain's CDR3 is CASSPRSAVTGEQYF. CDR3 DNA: TGTGCCAGCTCACCACGGTCCGCGGTTACGGGCGAGCAGTACTTC.

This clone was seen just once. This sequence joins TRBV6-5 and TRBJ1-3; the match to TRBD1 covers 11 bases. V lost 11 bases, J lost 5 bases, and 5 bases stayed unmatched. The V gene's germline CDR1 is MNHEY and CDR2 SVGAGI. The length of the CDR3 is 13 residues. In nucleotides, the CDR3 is TGTGCCGTTAGGGACAGGGGGAGAAACACCATATATTTT. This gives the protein CAVRDRGRNTIYF.

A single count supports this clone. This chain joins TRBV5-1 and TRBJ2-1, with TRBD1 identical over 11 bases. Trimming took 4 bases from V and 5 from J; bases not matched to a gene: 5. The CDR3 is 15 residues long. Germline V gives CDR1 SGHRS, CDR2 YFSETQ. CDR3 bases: TGCGCCAGCAGCCCCGGGACAGGGGGGGACAATGAGCAGTTCTTC. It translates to CASSPGTGGDNEQFF.

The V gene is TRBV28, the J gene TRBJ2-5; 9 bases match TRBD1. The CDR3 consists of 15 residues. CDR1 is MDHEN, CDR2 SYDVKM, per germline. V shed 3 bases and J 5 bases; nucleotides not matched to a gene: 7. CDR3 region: CASSFRDRVEETQYF. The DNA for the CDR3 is TGTGCCAGCAGTTTTCGGGACAGGGTTGAGGAGACCCAGTACTTC.

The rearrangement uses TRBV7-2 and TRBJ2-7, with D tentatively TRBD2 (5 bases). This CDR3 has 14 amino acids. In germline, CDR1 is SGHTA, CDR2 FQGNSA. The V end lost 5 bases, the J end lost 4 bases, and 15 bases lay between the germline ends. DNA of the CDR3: TGTGCCAGCAGCCCTGTAGCGTCGGGGTACGAGCAGTACTTC. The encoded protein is CASSPVASGYEQYF.

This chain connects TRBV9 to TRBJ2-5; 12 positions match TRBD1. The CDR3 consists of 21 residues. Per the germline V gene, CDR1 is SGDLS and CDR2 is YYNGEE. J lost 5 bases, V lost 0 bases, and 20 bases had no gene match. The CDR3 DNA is TGTGCCAGCAGCGTAGCTTTTATGGGTTCACCGGGACAGGGGGCAGGGGAGACCCAGTACTTC. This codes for CASSVAFMGSPGQGAGETQYF.

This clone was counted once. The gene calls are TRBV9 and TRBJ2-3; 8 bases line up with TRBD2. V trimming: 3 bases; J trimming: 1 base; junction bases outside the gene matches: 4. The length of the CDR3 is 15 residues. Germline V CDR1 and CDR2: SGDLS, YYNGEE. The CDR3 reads CASSGAGEGTDTQYF. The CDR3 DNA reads TGTGCCAGCAGCGGAGCGGGAGAAGGCACAGATACGCAGTATTTT.

DNA of the CDR3: TGTGCCAGCACCTCCCAAGGGCAAGCCTACGAGCAGTACTTC. It codes for CASTSQGQAYEQYF. The chain couples TRBV7-2 to TRBJ2-7; D unclear. The CDR3 totals 14 residues. Germline V CDR1 and CDR2: SGHTA, FQGNSA. Trimming removed 7 bases at V and 2 bases at J, with 15 bases between.

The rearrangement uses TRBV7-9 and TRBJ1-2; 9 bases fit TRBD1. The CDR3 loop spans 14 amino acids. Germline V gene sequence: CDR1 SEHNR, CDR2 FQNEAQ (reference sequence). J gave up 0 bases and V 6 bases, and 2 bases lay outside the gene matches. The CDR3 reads CASRQGASNYGYTF. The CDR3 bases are TGTGCCAGCAGACAGGGGGCGTCTAACTATGGCTACACCTTC.

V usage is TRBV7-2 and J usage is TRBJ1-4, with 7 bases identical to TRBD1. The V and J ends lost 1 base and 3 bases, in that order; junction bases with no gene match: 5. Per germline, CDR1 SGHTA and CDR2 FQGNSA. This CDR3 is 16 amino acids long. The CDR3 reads CASSLEGGRANEKLFF. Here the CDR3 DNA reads TGTGCCAGCAGCTTAGAAGGGGGCCGGGCTAATGAAAAACTGTTTTTT.

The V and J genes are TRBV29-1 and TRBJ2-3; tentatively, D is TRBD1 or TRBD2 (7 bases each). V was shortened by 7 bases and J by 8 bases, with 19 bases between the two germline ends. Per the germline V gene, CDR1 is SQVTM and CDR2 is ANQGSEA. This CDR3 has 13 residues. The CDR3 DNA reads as TGCAGCGCCCCAGGGGGGGGTAGGGGTACGCAGTATTTT. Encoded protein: CSAPGGGRGTQYF.

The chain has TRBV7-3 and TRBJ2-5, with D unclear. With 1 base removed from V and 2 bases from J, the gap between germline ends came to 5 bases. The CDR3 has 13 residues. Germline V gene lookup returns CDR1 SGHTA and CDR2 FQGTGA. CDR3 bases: TGTGCCAGCAGCTTAAGAGCTCAAGAGACCCAGTACTTC. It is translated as CASSLRAQETQYF.

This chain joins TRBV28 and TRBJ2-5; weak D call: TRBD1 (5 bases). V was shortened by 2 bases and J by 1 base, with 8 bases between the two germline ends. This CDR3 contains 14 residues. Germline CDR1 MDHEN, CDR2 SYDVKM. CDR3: CASSLPQGQETQYF. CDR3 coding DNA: TGTGCCAGCAGTTTACCCCAGGGCCAAGAGACCCAGTACTTC.

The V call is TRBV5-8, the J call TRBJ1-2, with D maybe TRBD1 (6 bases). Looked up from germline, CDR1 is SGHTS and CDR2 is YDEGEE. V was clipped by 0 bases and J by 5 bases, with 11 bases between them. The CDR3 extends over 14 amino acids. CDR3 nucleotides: TGTGCCAGCAGCTTGGTGAGGGGGAATTATGGCTACACCTTC. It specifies CASSLVRGNYGYTF.

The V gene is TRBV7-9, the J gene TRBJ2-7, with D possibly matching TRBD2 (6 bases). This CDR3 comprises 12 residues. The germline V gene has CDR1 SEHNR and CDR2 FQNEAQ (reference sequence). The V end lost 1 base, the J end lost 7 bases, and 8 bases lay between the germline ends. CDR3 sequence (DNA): TGTGCCAGCAGCTTAGGAGGGAGGGAGCAGTACTTC. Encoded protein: CASSLGGREQYF.

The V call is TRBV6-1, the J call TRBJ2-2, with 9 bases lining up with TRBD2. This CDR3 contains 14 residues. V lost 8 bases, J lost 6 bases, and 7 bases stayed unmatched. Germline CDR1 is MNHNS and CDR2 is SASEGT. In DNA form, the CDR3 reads TGTGCCAGCCGTCGAGCGGGGGGACCCGGGGAGCTGTTTTTT. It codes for CASRRAGGPGELFF.

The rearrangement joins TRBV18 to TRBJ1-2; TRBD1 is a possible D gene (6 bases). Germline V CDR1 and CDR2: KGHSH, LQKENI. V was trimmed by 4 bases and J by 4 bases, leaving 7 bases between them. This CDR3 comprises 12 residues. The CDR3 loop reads CASSRGGYGYTF. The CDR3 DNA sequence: TGTGCCAGCTCACGAGGGGGCTATGGCTACACCTTC.

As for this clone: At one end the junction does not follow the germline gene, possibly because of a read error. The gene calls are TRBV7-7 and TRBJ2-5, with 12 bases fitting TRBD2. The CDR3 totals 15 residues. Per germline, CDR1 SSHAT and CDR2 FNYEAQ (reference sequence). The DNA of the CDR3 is TGTGCTAGCAGTCAGACTAGCGGGAGTCAAGAGACCCAGTACTTC. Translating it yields CASSQTSGSQETQYF.

The CDR3 sequence is CASSFSVPGQGPGNTIYF. CDR3 coding DNA: TGTGCCAGCAGCTTCTCCGTACCGGGACAGGGACCTGGAAACACCATATATTTT. This rearrangement joins TRBV7-9 to TRBJ1-3; TRBD1 matches 9 bases. The germline CDR1 and CDR2 sequences are SEHNR and FQNEAQ (reference sequence). V lost 3 bases and J lost 2; bases outside the gene matches: 11. This CDR3 comprises 18 residues.

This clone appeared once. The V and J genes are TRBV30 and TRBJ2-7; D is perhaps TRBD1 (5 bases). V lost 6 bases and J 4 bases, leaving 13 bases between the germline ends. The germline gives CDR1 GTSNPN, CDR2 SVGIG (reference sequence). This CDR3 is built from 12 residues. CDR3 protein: CACRATGYEQYF. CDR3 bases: TGTGCCTGTAGGGCCACAGGATACGAGCAGTACTTC. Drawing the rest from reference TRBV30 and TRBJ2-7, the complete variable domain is SQTIHQWPATLVQPVGSPLSLECTVEGTSNPNLYWYRQAAGRGLQLLFYSVGIGQISSEVPQNLSASRPQDRQFILSSKKLLLSDSGFYLCACRATGYEQYFGPGTRLTVT.

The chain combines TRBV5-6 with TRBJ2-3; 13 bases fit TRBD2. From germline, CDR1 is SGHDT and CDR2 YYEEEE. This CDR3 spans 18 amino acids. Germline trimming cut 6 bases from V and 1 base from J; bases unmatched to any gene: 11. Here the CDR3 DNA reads TGTGCCAGCACCGCTTGGGTCACTAGCGGGGGGGGCACAGATACGCAGTATTTT. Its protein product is CASTAWVTSGGGTDTQYF.

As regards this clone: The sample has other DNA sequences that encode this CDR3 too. In DNA, the CDR3 is TGTGCCAGCAGTCTAGCGGGAAGCTACGAGCAGTACTTC. Encoded protein: CASSLAGSYEQYF. The chain carries TRBV27 and TRBJ2-7; 9 bases agree with TRBD2. The CDR3 contains 13 residues. Losses at the gene ends were 5 bases for V and 3 bases for J; bases not matched to a gene: 2. Germline V lookup: CDR1 MNHEY, CDR2 SMNVEV (reference sequence).

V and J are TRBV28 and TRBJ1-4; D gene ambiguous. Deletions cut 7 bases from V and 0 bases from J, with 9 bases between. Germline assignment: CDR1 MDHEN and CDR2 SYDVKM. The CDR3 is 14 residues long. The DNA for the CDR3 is TGTGCCAGCACGGACGGAGCAACTAATGAAAAACTGTTTTTT. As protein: CASTDGATNEKLFF.

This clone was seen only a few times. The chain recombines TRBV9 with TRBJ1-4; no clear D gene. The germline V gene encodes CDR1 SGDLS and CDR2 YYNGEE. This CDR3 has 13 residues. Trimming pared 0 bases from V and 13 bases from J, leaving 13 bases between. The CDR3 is CASSVGLGDRLFF. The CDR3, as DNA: TGTGCCAGCAGCGTAGGTTTGGGAGATAGACTGTTTTTT. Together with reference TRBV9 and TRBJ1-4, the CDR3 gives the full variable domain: DSGVTQTPKHLITATGQRVTLRCSPRSGDLSVYWYQQSLDQGLQFLIQYYNGEERAKGNILERFSAQQFPDLHSELNLSSLELGDSALYFCASSVGLGDRLFFGSGTQLSVL.

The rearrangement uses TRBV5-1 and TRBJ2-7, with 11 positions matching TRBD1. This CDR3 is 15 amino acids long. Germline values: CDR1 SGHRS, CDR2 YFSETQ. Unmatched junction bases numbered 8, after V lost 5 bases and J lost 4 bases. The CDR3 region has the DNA TGCGCCAGCAGGCCCGGACAGGGGGCAATTTACGAGCAGTACTTC. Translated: CASRPGQGAIYEQYF.

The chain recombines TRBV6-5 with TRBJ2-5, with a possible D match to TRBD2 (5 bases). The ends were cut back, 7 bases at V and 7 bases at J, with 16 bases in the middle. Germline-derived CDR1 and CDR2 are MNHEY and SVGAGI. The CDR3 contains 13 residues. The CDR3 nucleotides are TGTGCCAGCACCACTAGGGCTCGGGGGACCCAGTACTTC. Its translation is CASTTRARGTQYF.

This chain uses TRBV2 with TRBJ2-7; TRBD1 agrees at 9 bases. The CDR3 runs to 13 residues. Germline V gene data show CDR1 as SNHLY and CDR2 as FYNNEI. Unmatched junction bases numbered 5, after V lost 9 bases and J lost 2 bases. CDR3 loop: CARTGTGPYEQYF. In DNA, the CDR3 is TGTGCCAGAACTGGGACAGGGCCCTACGAGCAGTACTTC.

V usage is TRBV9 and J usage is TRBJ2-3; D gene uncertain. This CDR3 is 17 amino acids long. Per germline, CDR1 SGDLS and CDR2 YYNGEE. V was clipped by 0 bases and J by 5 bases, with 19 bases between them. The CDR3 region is CASSVVGQALMGDTQYF. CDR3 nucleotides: TGTGCCAGCAGCGTAGTCGGCCAAGCCCTCATGGGAGATACGCAGTATTTT.

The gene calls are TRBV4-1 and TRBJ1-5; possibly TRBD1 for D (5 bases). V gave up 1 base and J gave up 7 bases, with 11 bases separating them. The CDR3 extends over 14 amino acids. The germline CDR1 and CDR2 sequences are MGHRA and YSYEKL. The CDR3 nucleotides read TGCGCCAGCAGCCAAGGTAGGGGCCCCCAGCCCCAGCATTTT. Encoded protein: CASSQGRGPQPQHF.